The 11 T cell receptor beta chains in this list originate from one sample, sequenced in a study of OX40 agonist ivuxolimab in advanced cancers. Profiled with immunoSEQ multiplex PCR; TCRdb holds only in-frame clones, not every one. The repertoire consists of about 90,000 clones, with less than 95% occurring once and the leading ten covering approximately 1.5%. The sequences come from CD4+ or CD8+ T cells sorted from blood, collected in a trial of the OX40 agonist ivuxolimab. Every receptor here comes from an adult with an advanced solid tumor such as melanoma, head and neck, liver or kidney cancer.

The V gene is TRBV5-5, the J gene TRBJ1-2; D gene unclear. The CDR3 spans 11 residues. V lost 4 bases and J 10 bases, leaving 11 bases between the germline ends. Germline V lookup: CDR1 SGHKS, CDR2 YYEKEE (reference sequence). CDR3 residues: CASSQLAAYTF. The CDR3 DNA sequence: TGTGCCAGCAGCCAACTGGCTGCCTACACCTTC.

This chain connects TRBV5-1 to TRBJ2-5; 9 bases fit TRBD2. The CDR3 has 15 amino acids. After removal of 2 bases from V and 5 bases from J, the junction contained 7 bases not matched to a gene. Germline loops: CDR1 SGHRS, CDR2 YFSETQ. The CDR3 coding sequence is TGCGCCAGCAGCTTCGGTAGCGGGAGAAGGGAGACCCAGTACTTC. Its translation: CASSFGSGRRETQYF.

This clone came up once. J is TRBJ2-1 and V is TRBV28, with D perhaps TRBD1 or TRBD2 (5 bases each). V was shortened by 6 bases and J by 3 bases, with 9 bases between the two germline ends. CDR3 size: 13 residues. Per the germline V gene, CDR1 is MDHEN and CDR2 is SYDVKM. CDR3 sequence: CASRTGLYNEQFF. The CDR3 DNA reads as TGTGCCAGCAGAACGGGGCTCTACAATGAGCAGTTCTTC.

This chain links TRBV10-2 with TRBJ2-2; TRBD2 is a possible D gene (5 bases). Germline CDR1 and CDR2: WSHSY and SAAADI. The CDR3 consists of 13 residues. V lost 7 bases to trimming and J lost 7 bases, with 13 bases between them. The CDR3 is CASTAARGGELFF. The CDR3 DNA sequence: TGCGCCAGCACCGCAGCCCGGGGCGGGGAGCTGTTTTTT.

The genes are TRBV30 and TRBJ2-7, with D maybe TRBD2 (6 bases). Per germline, CDR1 GTSNPN and CDR2 SVGIG (reference sequence). CDR3 size: 12 residues. V gave up 5 bases and J gave up 3 bases, with 11 bases separating them. The CDR3 spells CAWAGGGYEQYF. Here the CDR3 DNA reads TGTGCCTGGGCCGGGGGAGGCTACGAGCAGTACTTC.

This clone has just one count. V gene TRBV7-9 combines with J gene TRBJ2-2; D uncertain. The germline V gene encodes CDR1 SEHNR and CDR2 FQNEAQ (reference sequence). This CDR3 is built from 14 residues. Deletions cut 3 bases from V and 7 bases from J, with 12 bases between. The DNA for the CDR3 is TGTGCCAGCAGCTTCACCGGGCTGGTCGGGGAGCTGTTTTTT. Protein product: CASSFTGLVGELFF. The variable domain in full, completed from reference TRBV7-9 and TRBJ2-2, reads DTGVSQNPRHKITKRGQNVTFRCDPISEHNRLYWYRQTLGQGPEFLTYFQNEAQLEKSRLLSDRFSAERPKGSFSTLEIQRTEQGDSAMYLCASSFTGLVGELFFGEGSRLTVL.

This clone was picked up a small number of times. The chain carries TRBV28 and TRBJ2-2; D is possibly TRBD2 (5 bases). Germline V gene lookup returns CDR1 MDHEN and CDR2 SYDVKM. Trimming left V 6 bases short and J 0 bases short, with 8 bases between. This CDR3 is built from 14 residues. The CDR3 nucleotides read TGTGCCAGCAGAGGACTTTCGAACACCGGGGAGCTGTTTTTT. Its protein product is CASRGLSNTGELFF.

The rearrangement uses TRBV5-5 and TRBJ2-1; maybe TRBD2 (6 bases). Trimming removed 0 bases from V and 4 bases from J, with 11 bases in between. This CDR3 region has 15 residues. CDR1 is SGHKS and CDR2 is YYEKEE in the germline V gene (reference sequence). The CDR3 DNA reads as TGTGCCAGCAGCTTGGAAGGGGAGGCGTACAATGAGCAGTTCTTC. Residues: CASSLEGEAYNEQFF.

The chain employs TRBV6-6 and TRBJ2-2; no clear D gene. Trimming cost V 6 bases and J 2 bases, with 10 bases left between them. Germline V lookup: CDR1 MNHNY, CDR2 SVGAGI (reference sequence). This CDR3 has 14 amino acids. The CDR3 bases are TGTGCCAGCAGCCAAGACTTCAACACCGGGGAGCTGTTTTTT. As protein: CASSQDFNTGELFF.

This chain connects TRBV9 to TRBJ2-5; TRBD2 is a possible D gene (6 bases). The CDR3 extends over 12 amino acids. Germline lookup yields CDR1 SGDLS and CDR2 YYNGEE. The germline V and J ends were trimmed by 2 bases and 5 bases, with 7 bases remaining between them. CDR3 sequence: CASSVGGETQYF. CDR3 DNA sequence: TGTGCCAGCAGCGTCGGAGGGGAGACCCAGTACTTC.

The rearrangement joins TRBV2 to TRBJ2-3; no definite D call. This CDR3 comprises 13 residues. Germline V gene sequence: CDR1 SNHLY, CDR2 FYNNEI. Trimming left V 8 bases short and J 5 bases short, with 14 bases between. Written as DNA, the CDR3 is TGTGCCAGCTCAGGTCTCCCGGGAGATACGCAGTATTTT. Translation: CASSGLPGDTQYF.